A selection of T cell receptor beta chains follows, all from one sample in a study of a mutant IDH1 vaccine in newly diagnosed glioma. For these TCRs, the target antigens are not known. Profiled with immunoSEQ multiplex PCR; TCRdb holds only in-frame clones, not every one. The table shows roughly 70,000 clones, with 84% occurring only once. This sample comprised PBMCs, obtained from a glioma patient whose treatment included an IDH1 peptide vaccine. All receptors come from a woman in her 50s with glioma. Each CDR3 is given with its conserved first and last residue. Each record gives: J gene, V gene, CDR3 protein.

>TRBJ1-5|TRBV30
CAWSKPGQGFVNQPQHF
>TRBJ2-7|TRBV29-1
CSVVRAGSYEQYF
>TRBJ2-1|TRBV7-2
CASSLNPSGVSSYNEQFF
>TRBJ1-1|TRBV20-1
CSALFGSEAFF
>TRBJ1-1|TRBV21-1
CASSIRFRCLAEAFF
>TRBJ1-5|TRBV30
CAWSRGDQPQHF
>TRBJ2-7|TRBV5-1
CASSFLGDLEQYF
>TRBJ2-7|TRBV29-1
CSAQGRSSYEQYF
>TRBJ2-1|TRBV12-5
CASGLGGTGPYNEQFF
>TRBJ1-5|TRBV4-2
CASSQDRDQPQHF
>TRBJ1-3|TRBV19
CASRRQGAEGNTIYF
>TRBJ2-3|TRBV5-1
CASSLASGPTDTQYF
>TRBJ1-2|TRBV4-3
CASSLNYRAGYTF
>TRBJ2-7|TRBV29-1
CSVLTSGEPYEQYF
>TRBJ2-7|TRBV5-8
CASSYWTGTGGDEQYF
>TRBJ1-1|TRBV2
CASSVRGGNTEAFF
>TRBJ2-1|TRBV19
CASSMAVTSGYNEQFF
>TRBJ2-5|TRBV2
CASRVDRLETQYF
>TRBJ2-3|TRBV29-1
CSVGGTGAGTDTQYF
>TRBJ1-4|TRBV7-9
CASSPGQGSEKLFF
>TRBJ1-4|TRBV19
CASTPGAATNEKLFF
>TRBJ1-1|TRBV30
CAWSVRAEAFF
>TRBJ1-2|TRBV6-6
CASSPRPDGYTF
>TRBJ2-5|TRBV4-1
CASSQQETQYF
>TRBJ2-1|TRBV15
CATSRGGGSYNEQFF
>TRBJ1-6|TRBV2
CASSEAGSYNSPLHF
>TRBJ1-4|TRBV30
CAWSVRVSANEKLFF